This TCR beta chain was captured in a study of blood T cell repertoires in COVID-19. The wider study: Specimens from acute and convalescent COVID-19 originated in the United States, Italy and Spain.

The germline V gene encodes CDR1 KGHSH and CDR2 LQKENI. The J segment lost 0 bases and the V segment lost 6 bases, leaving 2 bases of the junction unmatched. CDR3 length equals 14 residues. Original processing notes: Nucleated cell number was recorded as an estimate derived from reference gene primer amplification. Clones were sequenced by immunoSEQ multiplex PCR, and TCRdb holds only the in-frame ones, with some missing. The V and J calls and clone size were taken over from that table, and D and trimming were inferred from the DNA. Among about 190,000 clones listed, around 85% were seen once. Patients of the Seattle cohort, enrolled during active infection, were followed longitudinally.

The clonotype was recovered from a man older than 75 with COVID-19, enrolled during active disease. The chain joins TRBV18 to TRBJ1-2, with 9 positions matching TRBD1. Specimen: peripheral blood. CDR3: CASSRDRANYGYTF. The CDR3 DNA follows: TGTGCCAGCTCGCGGGACAGGGCTAACTATGGCTACACCTTC. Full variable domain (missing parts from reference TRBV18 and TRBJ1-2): NAGVMQNPRHLVRRRGQEARLRCSPMKGHSHVYWYRQLPEEGLKFMVYLQKENIIDESGMPKERFSAEFPKEGPSILRIQQVVRGDSAAYFCASSRDRANYGYTFGSGTRLTVV.